The rows below give T cell receptor beta chains drawn from one sample of a study of blood T cell repertoires in COVID-19. Some clones are missing from TCRdb's copy, which holds only in-frame ones; the method was immunoSEQ multiplex PCR. The table includes roughly 200,000 clones, just over 85% detected once. Sequenced sample: PBMCs or T cells enriched from blood (not recorded which). The receptor set was obtained from a woman aged 40 to 55 with acute COVID-19. CDR3s include the opening cysteine and the closing phenylalanine or tryptophan. The D gene is left open where the match is weak. Size is stated for part of the rows, as once, few or many counts, or as a class when the clone is expanded.

d_call,v_call,j_call,clone_size,cdr3_aa,cdr3_nt
-,TRBV25-1,TRBJ2-5,-,CASSEFFSGKETQYF,TGTGCCAGCAGTGAATTCTTTTCAGGGAAAGAGACCCAGTACTTC
TRBD2,TRBV6-4,TRBJ2-3,-,CASSDSGLVTDTQYF,TGTGCCAGCAGTGACTCGGGACTAGTGACAGATACGCAGTATTTT
TRBD1,TRBV6-2/TRBV6-3,TRBJ1-4,-,CASSYHTGGANTEKLFF,TGTGCCAGCAGTTACCATACAGGGGGCGCGAATACCGAAAAACTGTTTTTT
TRBD2,TRBV6-5,TRBJ2-3,-,CASRVAGDTDTQYF,TGTGCCAGCAGAGTAGCGGGGGACACAGATACGCAGTATTTT
-,TRBV15,TRBJ1-2,-,CATSRDHQGYYGYTF,TGTGCCACCAGCAGAGATCATCAGGGGTACTATGGCTACACCTTC
-,TRBV25-1,TRBJ1-1,-,CASSEGRGMNTEAFF,TGTGCCAGCAGTGAGGGGCGGGGCATGAACACTGAAGCTTTCTTT
TRBD1,TRBV27,TRBJ1-1,-,CASSPGQGRNTEAFF,TGTGCCAGCAGTCCGGGACAGGGGCGGAACACTGAAGCTTTCTTT
-,TRBV19,TRBJ1-1,-,CASSIGGRRSTEAFF,TGTGCCAGTAGTATAGGGGGGCGGAGAAGCACTGAAGCTTTCTTT
TRBD2,TRBV28,TRBJ2-1,-,CASSLGLLAGAQEQFF,TGTGCCAGCAGTTTAGGGTTGCTAGCGGGGGCCCAGGAGCAGTTCTTC
-,TRBV18,TRBJ1-1,-,CASSPPLERTEAFF,TGTGCCAGCTCACCCCCCCTAGAGAGAACTGAAGCTTTCTTT
-,TRBV27,TRBJ1-2,once,CASSFYPQGSGYTF,TGTGCCAGCAGTTTTTACCCCCAGGGAAGCGGCTACACCTTC
-,TRBV6-5,TRBJ1-1,-,CASSSPRGFEAFF,TGTGCCAGCAGCTCCCCGAGAGGCTTTGAAGCTTTCTTT
-,TRBV2,TRBJ1-2,-,CASSELNGYTF,TGTGCCAGCAGTGAATTAAATGGCTACACCTTC
-,TRBV4-1,TRBJ1-3,-,CASSQDRIGYRGGNTIYF,TGCGCCAGCAGCCAAGATAGGATCGGGTATAGGGGGGGAAACACCATATATTTT
TRBD2,TRBV19,TRBJ2-3,once,CASTRRGGIVDTQYF,TGTGCCAGTACCCGACGGGGGGGGATAGTGGATACGCAGTATTTT
-,TRBV10-1,TRBJ1-1,few,CASSALQTVNTEAFF,TGCGCCAGCAGTGCCCTTCAGACAGTAAACACTGAAGCTTTCTTT
TRBD1,TRBV19,TRBJ1-5,once,CASSPTGANQPQHF,TGTGCCAGTAGTCCGACAGGGGCCAATCAGCCCCAGCATTTT
-,TRBV5-5,TRBJ1-2,-,CASSLARDYGYTF,TGTGCCAGCAGCTTGGCGCGAGACTATGGCTACACCTTC
-,TRBV5-4,TRBJ1-1,-,CASSFLSIENTEAFF,TGTGCCAGCAGCTTTCTTTCGATAGAAAACACTGAAGCTTTCTTT
-,TRBV7-9,TRBJ1-3,-,CASSLKVGSASGNTIYF,TGTGCCAGCAGCTTAAAGGTCGGGAGTGCCTCTGGAAACACCATATATTTT